These 14 T cell receptor beta chains were sequenced from one sample in a study of early T cells in non-severe SARS-CoV-2 infection. TCRdb fed the 5' RACE reads into MiXCR, producing one record per CDR3 protein. The sample has roughly 42,000 distinct CDR3 sequences, 12% seen once; the top ten hold 15% to 20%. Sequencing input: whole blood. The receptors derive from an adult who was a healthcare worker with PCR-confirmed SARS-CoV-2 infection or an uninfected control (not recorded which).

There are many counts of this clonotype. The rearrangement uses TRBV12-3 or TRBV12-4 and TRBJ2-3; TRBD2 matches 9 bases. The CDR3 covers 14 residues. V lost 6 bases and J lost 2; bases outside the gene matches: 3. The CDR3 DNA follows: TGTGCCAGCAGCCTAGCGGGAATCACAGATACGCAGTATTTT. It is translated as CASSLAGITDTQYF.

A single count supports this clonotype. The chain joins TRBV11-2 to TRBJ2-6; D gene uncertain. The CDR3 runs 16 residues. Germline CDR1 and CDR2: SGHAT and FQNNGV. V gave up 1 base and J gave up 3 bases, with 10 bases separating them. CDR3 region: CASSLVGAFGANVLTF. The CDR3 DNA sequence: TGTGCCAGCAGCTTAGTAGGCGCCTTTGGGGCCAACGTCCTGACTTTC.

This clonotype has just a few counts. The V gene is TRBV20-1, the J gene TRBJ2-6; D is unclear. V was pared by 0 bases and J by 0 bases, with 3 bases between. There are 14 residues in the CDR3. Looked up from germline, CDR1 is DFQATT and CDR2 is SNEGSKA (reference sequence). The CDR3 loop reads CSARETSGANVLTF. CDR3 in DNA: TGCAGTGCTAGAGAAACCTCTGGGGCCAACGTCCTGACTTTC.

This clonotype was counted ten times or more. The V and J genes are TRBV7-9 and TRBJ2-3; possible D gene TRBD1, 6 bases. The V end was cut by 4 bases, the J end by 1 base, with 12 bases between. There are 15 residues in the CDR3. Germline V gene data show CDR1 as SEHNR and CDR2 as FQNEAQ (reference sequence). The CDR3 DNA reads as TGTGCCAGCAGCTCACCATCAGGGGGCACAGATACGCAGTATTTT. This codes for CASSSPSGGTDTQYF.

CDR3 nucleotides: TGTGCCAGCAGTTCCTTAGCGGGGGCCCCCTACGAGCAGTACTTC. It is translated as CASSSLAGAPYEQYF. V and J are TRBV28 and TRBJ2-7; 9 nucleotides match TRBD2. This CDR3 is built from 15 residues. Germline CDR1 MDHEN, CDR2 SYDVKM. With V trimmed by 4 bases and J by 2 bases, 6 bases remained unmatched.

This clonotype was detected many times. The chain combines TRBV24-1 with TRBJ1-2; TRBD1 aligns across 7 bases. CDR3 size: 13 residues. After removal of 3 bases from V and 7 bases from J, the junction contained 4 bases not matched to a gene. Per the germline V gene, CDR1 is KGHDR and CDR2 is SFDVKD. DNA for the CDR3: TGTGCCACCAGTGATGGCGGACAGGCTGGCTACACCTTC. Translation gives CATSDGGQAGYTF.

The chain uses TRBV4-2 and TRBJ2-1, with 9 bases fitting TRBD2. Germline V lookup: CDR1 LGHNA, CDR2 YNFKEQ. Germline trimming cut 1 base from V and 3 bases from J; bases unmatched to any gene: 10. The CDR3 runs 18 residues. The CDR3 loop reads CASSQARRSGGFYNEQFF. The CDR3 region has the DNA TGTGCCAGCAGCCAAGCTCGCCGTAGCGGGGGCTTCTACAATGAGCAGTTCTTC.

This sequence joins TRBV18 and TRBJ1-1; possibly TRBD1 for D (5 bases). V was shortened by 4 bases and J by 3 bases, with 12 bases between the two germline ends. Germline V gene data show CDR1 as KGHSH and CDR2 as LQKENI. The CDR3 runs 14 residues. CDR3 nucleotides: TGTGCCAGCTCACGGCTACAGGACTACACTGAAGCTTTCTTT. Protein sequence: CASSRLQDYTEAFF.

This clonotype appeared many times. Here the CDR3 DNA reads TGTGCCAGCAGCTTAGCGCTACCGGGACGACGCCCAACAACTTTCTTT. Protein: CASSLALPGRRPTTFF. The V call is TRBV7-8, the J call TRBJ1-1, with a tentative D call TRBD1 (5 bases). The CDR3 loop spans 16 amino acids. CDR1 is SGHVS and CDR2 is FQNEAQ in the germline V gene. The ends were cut back, 0 bases at V and 12 bases at J, with 23 bases in the middle.

To note about this clonotype: This could be a read error, since a much larger clone is one nucleotide away. The CDR3 does not close with the conserved phenylalanine or tryptophan, likely indicating a read error. The J gene is TRBJ1-1, the V gene TRBV30; D remains unclear. The CDR3 totals 12 residues. Germline V gene data show CDR1 as GTSNPN and CDR2 as SVGIG (reference sequence). V was clipped by 8 bases and J by 3 bases, with 13 bases between them. The CDR3 nucleotides are TGTGCCGGAAGGGAGGGTTACACTGAAGCTTTCTCT. Protein sequence: CAGREGYTEAFS.

The V and J genes are TRBV29-1 and TRBJ2-7; 10 bases agree with TRBD1. The germline V gene has CDR1 SQVTM and CDR2 ANQGSEA. CDR3 size: 13 residues. V gave up 6 bases and J gave up 3 bases; unmatched junction bases: 5. The CDR3 region has the DNA TGCAGCGTCCCCGGGACAGGGGTCTACGAGCAGTACTTC. Translated: CSVPGTGVYEQYF.

This clonotype came up many times. V is TRBV6-2 or TRBV6-3 and J is TRBJ2-1, with a weak D call TRBD2 (6 bases). The V end lost 6 bases, the J end lost 5 bases, and 11 bases lay between the germline ends. The CDR3 has 13 amino acids. Germline assignment: CDR1 MNHEY and CDR2 SVGEGT. The CDR3, as DNA: TGTGCCAGCAGCCTACTAGCAGACAATGAGCAGTTCTTC. Protein: CASSLLADNEQFF.

The chain's CDR3 is CSVSQGSSGANVLTF. The CDR3 region has the DNA TGCAGCGTTAGTCAGGGGAGCTCTGGGGCCAACGTCCTGACTTTC. The chain is built from TRBV29-1 and TRBJ2-6; D perhaps matches TRBD1 (6 bases). CDR1 is SQVTM, CDR2 ANQGSEA, per germline. V dropped 5 bases and J dropped 0 bases, with 11 bases sitting between them. The CDR3 length is 15 residues. Looking up the rest from reference TRBV29-1 and TRBJ2-6 gives the full variable domain: SAVISQKPSRDICQRGTSLTIQCQVDSQVTMMFWYRQQPGQSLTLIATANQGSEATYESGFVIDKFPISRPNLTFSTLTVSNMSPEDSSIYLCSVSQGSSGANVLTFGAGSRLTVL.

This clonotype was observed many times. The rearrangement uses TRBV9 and TRBJ1-1; no clear D gene. CDR1 and CDR2 (germline): SGDLS, YYNGEE. V was pared by 2 bases and J by 0 bases, with 5 bases between. The CDR3 loop spans 13 amino acids. The CDR3 is CASSVDLNTEAFF. For the CDR3, the DNA is TGTGCCAGCAGCGTCGACCTGAACACTGAAGCTTTCTTT.